These T cell receptor beta chains were read from a single sample in a study of long-term antiretroviral therapy in people with HIV. Sequenced by immunoSEQ multiplex PCR; TCRdb stores in-frame clones only, minus some. The table includes fewer than 25,000 clones, around 81% detected once. Sequencing used unsorted PBMCs, obtained at the start of antiretroviral therapy, before treatment. Receptors originate from a young woman with HIV. Both conserved end residues are part of each CDR3. Each record gives: V gene, J gene, CDR3 protein.

V gene: TRBV7-9; J gene: TRBJ2-7; CDR3 protein: CASSQLPGLQYLEQYF
V gene: TRBV30; J gene: TRBJ2-2; CDR3 protein: CAWSVGVGGELFF
V gene: TRBV5-4; J gene: TRBJ1-1; CDR3 protein: CASSSQGARNTEAFF
V gene: TRBV7-9; J gene: TRBJ1-4; CDR3 protein: CASTQGQKEEKLFF
V gene: TRBV6-5; J gene: TRBJ2-3; CDR3 protein: CASSYPGTGGYTQYF
V gene: TRBV2; J gene: TRBJ1-3; CDR3 protein: CASSTDGDSGNTIYF
V gene: TRBV7-2; J gene: TRBJ2-2; CDR3 protein: CASSLGLAGWGTGELFF
V gene: TRBV29-1; J gene: TRBJ2-7; CDR3 protein: CSVGGAGLYEQYF
V gene: TRBV10-3; J gene: TRBJ2-7; CDR3 protein: CAISAEYEQYF
V gene: TRBV11-2; J gene: TRBJ2-7; CDR3 protein: CASSLGYGSAGGRYEQYF
V gene: TRBV4-2; J gene: TRBJ2-7; CDR3 protein: CASSQDRKRGGGEQYF
V gene: TRBV2; J gene: TRBJ2-2; CDR3 protein: CASSELAGETGELFF
V gene: TRBV18; J gene: TRBJ1-1; CDR3 protein: CASSPDRIMNTEAFF